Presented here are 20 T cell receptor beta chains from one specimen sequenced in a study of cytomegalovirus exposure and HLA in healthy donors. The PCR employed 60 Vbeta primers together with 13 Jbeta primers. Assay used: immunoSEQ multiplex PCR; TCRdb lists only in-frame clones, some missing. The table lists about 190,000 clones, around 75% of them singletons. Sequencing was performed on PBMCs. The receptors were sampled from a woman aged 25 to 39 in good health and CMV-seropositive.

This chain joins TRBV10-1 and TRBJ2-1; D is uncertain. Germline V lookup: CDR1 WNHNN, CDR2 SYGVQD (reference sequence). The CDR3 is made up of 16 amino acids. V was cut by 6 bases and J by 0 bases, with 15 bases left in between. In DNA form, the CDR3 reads TGCGCCAGCAGCCGTTTCTCAGAAAACTCCTACAATGAGCAGTTCTTC. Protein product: CASSRFSENSYNEQFF.

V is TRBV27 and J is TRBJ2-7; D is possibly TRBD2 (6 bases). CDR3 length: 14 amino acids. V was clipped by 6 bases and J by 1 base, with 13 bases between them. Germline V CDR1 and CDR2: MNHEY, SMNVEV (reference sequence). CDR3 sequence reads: CASRLAVGSYEQYF. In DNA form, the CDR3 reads TGTGCCAGCAGATTAGCGGTCGGGTCCTACGAGCAGTACTTC.

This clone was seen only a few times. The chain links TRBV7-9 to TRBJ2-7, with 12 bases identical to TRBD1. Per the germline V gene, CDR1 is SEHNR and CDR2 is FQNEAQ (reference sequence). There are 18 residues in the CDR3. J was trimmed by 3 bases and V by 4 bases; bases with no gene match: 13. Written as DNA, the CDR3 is TGTGCCAGCAGCTCGCCGGGACAGGGGGCGCTCACCCTCTACGAGCAGTACTTC. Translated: CASSSPGQGALTLYEQYF.

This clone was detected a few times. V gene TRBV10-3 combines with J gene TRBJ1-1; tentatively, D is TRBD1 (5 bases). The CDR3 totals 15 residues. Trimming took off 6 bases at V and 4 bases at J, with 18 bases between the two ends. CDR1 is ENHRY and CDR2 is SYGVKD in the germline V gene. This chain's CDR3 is CAISTGTTGGTEAFF. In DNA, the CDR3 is TGTGCCATCAGCACCGGGACTACGGGAGGCACTGAAGCTTTCTTT.

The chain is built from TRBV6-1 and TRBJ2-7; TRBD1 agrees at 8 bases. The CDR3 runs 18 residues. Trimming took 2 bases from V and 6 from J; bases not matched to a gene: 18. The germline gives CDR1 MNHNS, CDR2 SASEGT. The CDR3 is CASSEIRGPGRVAPEQYF. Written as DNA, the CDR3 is TGTGCCAGCAGTGAAATCAGGGGGCCGGGTAGGGTTGCTCCCGAGCAGTACTTC.

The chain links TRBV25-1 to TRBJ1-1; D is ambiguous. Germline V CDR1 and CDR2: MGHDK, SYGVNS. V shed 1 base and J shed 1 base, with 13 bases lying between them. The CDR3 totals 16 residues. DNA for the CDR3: TGTGCCAGCAGTGAATGGAGGAACGGACCGAACACTGAAGCTTTCTTT. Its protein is CASSEWRNGPNTEAFF.

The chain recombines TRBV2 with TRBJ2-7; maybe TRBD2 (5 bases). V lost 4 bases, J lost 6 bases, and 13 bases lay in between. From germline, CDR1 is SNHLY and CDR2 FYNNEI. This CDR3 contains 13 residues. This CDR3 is CASSGSGEREQYF. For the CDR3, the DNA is TGTGCCAGCAGTGGCTCCGGGGAACGCGAGCAGTACTTC.

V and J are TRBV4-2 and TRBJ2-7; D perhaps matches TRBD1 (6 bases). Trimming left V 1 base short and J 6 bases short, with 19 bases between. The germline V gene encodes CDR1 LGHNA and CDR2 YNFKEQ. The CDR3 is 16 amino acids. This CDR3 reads CASSQGGGVLGGEQYF. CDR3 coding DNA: TGTGCCAGCAGCCAAGGAGGGGGTGTTCTTGGGGGCGAGCAGTACTTC.

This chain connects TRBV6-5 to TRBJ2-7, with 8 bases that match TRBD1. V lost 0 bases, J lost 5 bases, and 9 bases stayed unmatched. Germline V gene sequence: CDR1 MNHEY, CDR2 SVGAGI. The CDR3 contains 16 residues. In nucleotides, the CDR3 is TGTGCCAGCAGTTACTCCAAATTCGGACAGGGTGACGAGCAGTACTTC. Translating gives CASSYSKFGQGDEQYF.

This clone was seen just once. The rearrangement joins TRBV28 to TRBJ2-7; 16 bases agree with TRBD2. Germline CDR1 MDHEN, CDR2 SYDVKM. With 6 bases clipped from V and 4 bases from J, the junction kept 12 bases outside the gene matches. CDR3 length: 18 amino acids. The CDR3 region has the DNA TGTGCCAGCAGCTATCTGGTCGGGACTAGCGGGAGGGGATACGAGCAGTACTTC. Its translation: CASSYLVGTSGRGYEQYF.

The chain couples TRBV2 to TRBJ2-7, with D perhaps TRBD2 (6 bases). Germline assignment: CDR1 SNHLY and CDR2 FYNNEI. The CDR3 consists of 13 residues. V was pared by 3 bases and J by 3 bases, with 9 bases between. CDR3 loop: CASSEEGHYEQYF. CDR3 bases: TGTGCCAGCAGTGAGGAGGGGCACTACGAGCAGTACTTC.

The CDR3 spells CAISGDRVGTGELFF. For the CDR3, the DNA is TGTGCCATCAGTGGGGACAGGGTAGGCACCGGGGAGCTGTTTTTT. This chain joins TRBV10-3 and TRBJ2-2; 9 bases map to TRBD1. The CDR3 totals 15 residues. Germline lookup yields CDR1 ENHRY and CDR2 SYGVKD. V trimming: 4 bases; J trimming: 4 bases; junction bases outside the gene matches: 4.

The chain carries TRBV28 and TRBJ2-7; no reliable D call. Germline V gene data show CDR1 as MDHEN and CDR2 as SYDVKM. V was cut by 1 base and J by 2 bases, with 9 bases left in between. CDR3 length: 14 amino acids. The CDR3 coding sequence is TGTGCCAGCAGTTTATCTAGACCCCCCTACGAGCAGTACTTC. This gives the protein CASSLSRPPYEQYF.

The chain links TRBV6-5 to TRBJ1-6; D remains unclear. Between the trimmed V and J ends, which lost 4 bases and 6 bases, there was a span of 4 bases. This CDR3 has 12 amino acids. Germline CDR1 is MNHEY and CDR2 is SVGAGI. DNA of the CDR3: TGTGCCAGCAGTTCCCTTAATTCACCCCTCCACTTT. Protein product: CASSSLNSPLHF.

The CDR3 DNA reads TGTGCCACCTGGGCAAGGGGACAGGGTAGTAACCAGCCCCAGCATTTT. It encodes CATWARGQGSNQPQHF. The J gene is TRBJ1-5, the V gene TRBV28, with 9 bases that match TRBD1. The CDR3 length is 16 residues. Germline V lookup: CDR1 MDHEN, CDR2 SYDVKM. V was pared by 10 bases and J by 7 bases, with 17 bases of the junction left unmatched.

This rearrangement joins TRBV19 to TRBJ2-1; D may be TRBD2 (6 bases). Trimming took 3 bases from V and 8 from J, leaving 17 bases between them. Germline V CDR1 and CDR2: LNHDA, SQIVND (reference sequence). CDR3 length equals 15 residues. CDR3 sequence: CASSIGGGGGYEQFF. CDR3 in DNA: TGTGCCAGTAGTATCGGAGGTGGGGGAGGTTATGAGCAGTTCTTC.

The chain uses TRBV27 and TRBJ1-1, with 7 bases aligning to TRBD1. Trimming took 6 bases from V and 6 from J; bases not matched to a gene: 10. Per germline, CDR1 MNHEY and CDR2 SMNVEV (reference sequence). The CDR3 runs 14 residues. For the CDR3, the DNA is TGTGCCAGCAGGGTGGGACAGAAAACGGCTGAAGCTTTCTTT. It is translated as CASRVGQKTAEAFF.

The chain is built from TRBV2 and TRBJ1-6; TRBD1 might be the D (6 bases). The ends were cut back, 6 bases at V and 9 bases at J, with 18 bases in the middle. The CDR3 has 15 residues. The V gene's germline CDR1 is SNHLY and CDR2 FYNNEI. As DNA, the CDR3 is TGTGCCAGCAGGATCCGGGACACAACTCTTTCACCCCTCCACTTT. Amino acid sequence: CASRIRDTTLSPLHF.

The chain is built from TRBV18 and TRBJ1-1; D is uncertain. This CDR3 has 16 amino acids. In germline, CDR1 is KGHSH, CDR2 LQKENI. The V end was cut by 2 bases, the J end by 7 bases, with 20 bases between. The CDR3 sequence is CASSPKYRPKEDEAFF. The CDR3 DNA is TGTGCCAGCTCACCAAAATACCGGCCTAAGGAGGATGAAGCTTTCTTT.

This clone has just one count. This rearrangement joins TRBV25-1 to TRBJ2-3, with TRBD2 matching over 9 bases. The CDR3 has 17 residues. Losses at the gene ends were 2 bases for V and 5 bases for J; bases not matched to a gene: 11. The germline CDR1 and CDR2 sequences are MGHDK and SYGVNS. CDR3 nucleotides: TGTGCCAGCAGTGAACCTGGGATAGCGGGAGTGGGAGATACGCAGTATTTT. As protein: CASSEPGIAGVGDTQYF.